The next 27 T cell receptor beta chains were all read from a single sample in a study of blood T cell repertoires in COVID-19. Generated by immunoSEQ multiplex PCR, the TCRdb table keeps only in-frame clones and is missing some. This table has roughly 33,000 clones, approximately 81% appearing once. The sequenced sample consisted of peripheral blood. Receptors were obtained from a human donor with acute or convalescent COVID-19. The donor label of this sample is uncertain.

The chain recombines TRBV27 with TRBJ1-1, with no clear D. Looked up from germline, CDR1 is MNHEY and CDR2 is SMNVEV (reference sequence). V was trimmed by 6 bases and J by 0 bases, leaving 11 bases between them. This CDR3 has 14 amino acids. The CDR3: CASSQQLMNTEAFF. DNA of the CDR3: TGTGCCAGCAGCCAACAGCTCATGAACACTGAAGCTTTCTTT.

This clone was seen more than once but under ten times. The chain employs TRBV18 and TRBJ2-5; unclear D gene. The CDR3 covers 14 residues. V dropped 6 bases and J dropped 4 bases, with 15 bases sitting between them. The germline CDR1 and CDR2 sequences are KGHSH and LQKENI. The DNA for the CDR3 is TGTGCCAGCTCCGTGGCCGGGTTCGGAGAGACCCAGTACTTC. This codes for CASSVAGFGETQYF. Full variable domain (missing parts from reference TRBV18 and TRBJ2-5): NAGVMQNPRHLVRRRGQEARLRCSPMKGHSHVYWYRQLPEEGLKFMVYLQKENIIDESGMPKERFSAEFPKEGPSILRIQQVVRGDSAAYFCASSVAGFGETQYFGPGTRLLVL.

The gene calls are TRBV19 and TRBJ1-3; D gene uncertain. V dropped 6 bases and J dropped 0 bases, with 9 bases sitting between them. Per the germline V gene, CDR1 is LNHDA and CDR2 is SQIVND (reference sequence). The CDR3 spans 14 residues. The CDR3 protein is CASRAANSGNTIYF. The CDR3 nucleotides read TGTGCCAGTAGGGCGGCGAACTCTGGAAACACCATATATTTT.

The chain links TRBV4-1 to TRBJ1-5; D is perhaps TRBD1 (6 bases). CDR3 length: 15 residues. V was pared by 1 base and J by 6 bases, with 13 bases between. Per the germline V gene, CDR1 is MGHRA and CDR2 is YSYEKL. The CDR3 here is CASSQVFPGAQPQHF. For the CDR3, the DNA is TGCGCCAGCAGCCAAGTCTTTCCAGGGGCTCAGCCCCAGCATTTT.

The genes are TRBV19 and TRBJ2-1; maybe TRBD2 (6 bases). This CDR3 is built from 16 residues. V dropped 6 bases and J dropped 8 bases, with 23 bases sitting between them. Germline CDR1 and CDR2: LNHDA and SQIVND (reference sequence). The CDR3, as DNA: TGTGCCAGTAGCCTAAAAGGAGGGCGCTGGGGCGATGAGCAGTTCTTC. Translation gives CASSLKGGRWGDEQFF.

This clone was found once. The V gene is TRBV18, the J gene TRBJ2-7; TRBD1 matches at 9 bases. With 3 bases clipped from V and 9 bases from J, the junction kept 18 bases outside the gene matches. The CDR3 has 17 amino acids. Germline CDR1 reads KGHSH; CDR2 reads LQKENI. CDR3 sequence: CASSPILVMDRGTGQYF. The CDR3 bases are TGTGCCAGCTCACCCATACTGGTGATGGACAGGGGAACTGGGCAGTACTTC. Based on the CDR3 plus reference TRBV18 and TRBJ2-7, the full variable domain is NAGVMQNPRHLVRRRGQEARLRCSPMKGHSHVYWYRQLPEEGLKFMVYLQKENIIDESGMPKERFSAEFPKEGPSILRIQQVVRGDSAAYFCASSPILVMDRGTGQYFGPGTRLTVT.

This rearrangement joins TRBV7-6 to TRBJ1-5; possible D gene TRBD1, 6 bases. Germline CDR1 reads SGHVS; CDR2 reads FNYEAQ. Trimming took off 4 bases at V and 6 bases at J, with 13 bases between the two ends. The CDR3 loop spans 14 amino acids. In DNA form, the CDR3 reads TGTGCCAGCAGCTCAGGCAGGGGTACTCAGCCCCAGCATTTT. This translates into CASSSGRGTQPQHF.

This chain joins TRBV7-2 and TRBJ2-7, with 7 bases fitting TRBD1. CDR3 size: 17 residues. V trimming: 0 bases; J trimming: 0 bases; junction bases outside the gene matches: 8. The germline gives CDR1 SGHTA, CDR2 FQGNSA. This chain's CDR3 is CASSLAQGRGSSYEQYF. The CDR3 DNA reads TGTGCCAGCAGCTTAGCGCAAGGCAGGGGGTCCTCCTACGAGCAGTACTTC.

V and J are TRBV19 and TRBJ1-1; D is unresolved. The length of the CDR3 is 13 residues. Germline V gene sequence: CDR1 LNHDA, CDR2 SQIVND (reference sequence). The V and J ends lost 5 bases and 5 bases respectively, with 12 bases between them. The DNA of the CDR3 is TGTGCCAGTAGTGCCACTTGGAGGACTGAAGCTTTCTTT. It specifies CASSATWRTEAFF.

The gene calls are TRBV6-5 and TRBJ2-3, with D maybe TRBD1 (7 bases). The V end lost 5 bases, the J end lost 5 bases, and 14 bases lay between the germline ends. The CDR3 is 14 residues long. Germline assignment: CDR1 MNHEY and CDR2 SVGAGI. The CDR3 region is CASSPGTAGDTQYF. In DNA form, the CDR3 reads TGTGCCAGCAGTCCGGGGACAGCGGGAGATACGCAGTATTTT.

The V call is TRBV12-5, the J call TRBJ1-4, with a weak D call TRBD1 (6 bases). The CDR3 is made up of 14 amino acids. V was trimmed by 1 base and J by 7 bases, leaving 10 bases between them. Per germline, CDR1 LGHNT and CDR2 FRNRAP. CDR3 nucleotide sequence: TGTGCTAGTGGTTTGGACAGGGCGAGTGAAAAACTGTTTTTT. Translating gives CASGLDRASEKLFF.

V gene TRBV5-1 combines with J gene TRBJ2-7; 8 bases match TRBD1. The J segment lost 2 bases and the V segment lost 2 bases, leaving 6 bases of the junction unmatched. The CDR3 totals 15 residues. Germline-derived CDR1 and CDR2 are SGHRS and YFSETQ. The CDR3, as DNA: TGCGCCAGCAGCTTTTTAGACAGGGGCGCCTACGAGCAGTACTTC. It is translated as CASSFLDRGAYEQYF.

J is TRBJ2-7 and V is TRBV28; D is ambiguous. There are 15 residues in the CDR3. Germline lookup yields CDR1 MDHEN and CDR2 SYDVKM. Trimming cost V 1 base and J 0 bases, with 10 bases left between them. The CDR3 region is CASSLSSIVSYEQYF. The CDR3, as DNA: TGTGCCAGCAGTTTATCCAGTATCGTCTCCTACGAGCAGTACTTC. Full variable domain (missing parts from reference TRBV28 and TRBJ2-7): DVKVTQSSRYLVKRTGEKVFLECVQDMDHENMFWYRQDPGLGLRLIYFSYDVKMKEKGDIPEGYSVSREKKERFSLILESASTNQTSMYLCASSLSSIVSYEQYFGPGTRLTVT.

V is TRBV30 and J is TRBJ1-4; D is unclear. CDR3 length equals 16 residues. The V end was cut by 0 bases, the J end by 0 bases, with 11 bases between. Germline values: CDR1 GTSNPN, CDR2 SVGIG (reference sequence). The chain's CDR3 is CAWSVGSGATNEKLFF. Here the CDR3 DNA reads TGTGCCTGGAGTGTAGGGTCCGGGGCAACTAATGAAAAACTGTTTTTT.

V and J are TRBV19 and TRBJ1-1, with D possibly matching TRBD1 (6 bases). V was pared by 7 bases and J by 6 bases, with 12 bases between. CDR3 size: 12 residues. Germline values: CDR1 LNHDA, CDR2 SQIVND (reference sequence). CDR3 sequence reads: CASNSDRSEAFF. The CDR3 DNA sequence: TGTGCCAGTAACTCCGACAGGTCTGAAGCTTTCTTT.

This chain joins TRBV7-2 and TRBJ2-3, with 7 bases lining up with TRBD2. V shed 3 bases, J shed 0 bases, and the junction held 3 bases outside the gene matches. From germline, CDR1 is SGHTA and CDR2 FQGNSA. The CDR3 length is 15 residues. The CDR3 nucleotides are TGTGCCAGCAGCTTCGAGCGGGAAAGCACAGATACGCAGTATTTT. Its protein product is CASSFERESTDTQYF.

This clone was detected only a few times. The chain recombines TRBV5-1 with TRBJ2-7; D is unresolved. Trimming removed 4 bases at V and 3 bases at J, with 14 bases between. This CDR3 is built from 14 residues. Germline V gives CDR1 SGHRS, CDR2 YFSETQ. The CDR3 coding sequence is TGCGCCAGCAGCCTATTCACAGAACACTACGAGCAGTACTTC. Protein sequence: CASSLFTEHYEQYF.

The V and J genes are TRBV27 and TRBJ1-1; D is perhaps TRBD1 (5 bases). V lost 6 bases and J lost 1, with 12 bases in between. This CDR3 contains 14 residues. The germline gives CDR1 MNHEY, CDR2 SMNVEV (reference sequence). The CDR3 DNA reads TGTGCCAGCAGCCATGGGACTTCGAACACTGAAGCTTTCTTT. Protein: CASSHGTSNTEAFF.

V gene TRBV5-1 combines with J gene TRBJ2-1, with TRBD2 as a possible D gene (5 bases). The CDR3 extends over 15 amino acids. CDR1 and CDR2 (germline): SGHRS, YFSETQ. V was clipped by 3 bases and J by 0 bases, with 10 bases between them. The CDR3 loop reads CASSSSRSSYNEQFF. CDR3 nucleotides: TGCGCCAGCAGCTCTAGCCGTAGCTCCTACAATGAGCAGTTCTTC.

The gene calls are TRBV13 and TRBJ2-1; D is unresolved. This CDR3 is built from 15 residues. CDR1 is PRHDT and CDR2 is FYEKMQ in the germline V gene (reference sequence). Between the trimmed V and J ends, which lost 3 bases and 7 bases, there was a span of 16 bases. The CDR3 loop is CASSFSSSQFNEQFF. In DNA form, the CDR3 reads TGTGCCAGCAGCTTTTCGTCTAGTCAATTTAATGAGCAGTTCTTC.

V is TRBV5-1 and J is TRBJ2-3; no definite D call. The CDR3 has 17 residues. From germline, CDR1 is SGHRS and CDR2 YFSETQ. Between the trimmed V and J ends, which lost 2 bases and 5 bases, there was a span of 21 bases. In DNA, the CDR3 is TGCGCCAGCAGCTTCACCCAGACTCGTATCACACTAGATACGCAGTATTTT. This sequence encodes CASSFTQTRITLDTQYF. Looking up the rest from reference TRBV5-1 and TRBJ2-3 gives the full variable domain: KAGVTQTPRYLIKTRGQQVTLSCSPISGHRSVSWYQQTPGQGLQFLFEYFSETQRNKGNFPGRFSGRQFSNSRSEMNVSTLELGDSALYLCASSFTQTRITLDTQYFGPGTRLTVL.

The chain is built from TRBV29-1 and TRBJ2-2; 9 positions agree with TRBD1. CDR1 and CDR2 (germline): SQVTM, ANQGSEA. V was clipped by 6 bases and J by 5 bases; unmatched bases: 7. This CDR3 comprises 14 residues. As DNA, the CDR3 is TGCAGCGTAATCCGGGACAGGGTAACCGGGGAGCTGTTTTTT. It translates to CSVIRDRVTGELFF.

This clone turned up a few times. The chain links TRBV7-2 to TRBJ2-1; maybe TRBD2 (7 bases). CDR3 length: 14 amino acids. The V gene lost 7 bases and the J gene lost 10 bases, with 20 bases spanning the gap. The germline gives CDR1 SGHTA, CDR2 FQGNSA. CDR3 amino acids: CASTWGGAGLEQFF. CDR3 in DNA: TGTGCCAGCACTTGGGGGGGGGCCGGGTTAGAGCAGTTCTTC.

This clone was seen a few times. This chain joins TRBV6-4 and TRBJ1-1; a possible D gene is TRBD1 (6 bases). The V end was cut by 4 bases, the J end by 0 bases, with 15 bases between. The CDR3 spans 16 residues. The germline V gene has CDR1 MRHNA and CDR2 SNTAGT. The CDR3 is CASSARGGLVNTEAFF. For the CDR3, the DNA is TGTGCCAGCAGTGCACGAGGGGGTTTGGTGAACACTGAAGCTTTCTTT.

This rearrangement joins TRBV3-1 (or the pseudogene TRBV3-2) to TRBJ1-4; 10 positions match TRBD1. The CDR3 has 15 amino acids. With 2 bases clipped from V and 8 bases from J, the junction kept 5 bases outside the gene matches. Germline V gives CDR1 LGHDT, CDR2 YNNKEL (reference sequence). The CDR3 bases are TGTGCCAGCAGCCAAAAGGACAGGGGGGGAGAAAAACTGTTTTTT. This gives the protein CASSQKDRGGEKLFF.

V usage is TRBV10-3 and J usage is TRBJ2-2; D ambiguous. The V gene lost 2 bases and the J gene lost 0 bases, with 13 bases spanning the gap. The CDR3 runs to 17 residues. CDR1 ENHRY and CDR2 SYGVKD come from the germline V gene. In DNA, the CDR3 is TGTGCCATCAGTGAGGGGCAGCTTGCTTCGAACACCGGGGAGCTGTTTTTT. Translated, it gives CAISEGQLASNTGELFF.

The chain has TRBV6-5 and TRBJ1-5; perhaps TRBD1 as D (6 bases). Trimming removed 5 bases from V and 5 bases from J, with 16 bases in between. Germline assignment: CDR1 MNHEY and CDR2 SVGAGI. The CDR3 has 15 residues. CDR3 in amino acids: CASSLSQGSHQPQHF. Written as DNA, the CDR3 is TGTGCCAGCAGTCTATCACAGGGATCCCATCAGCCCCAGCATTTT.